This T cell receptor beta chain was documented in a study of T cell responses to AZD1222 COVID-19 vaccine. The study's findings and limits: The donor group comprised mostly white British people and more females; the analysis possibly underestimated clonal diversity. Spike-specific TCR breadth and depth were elevated following two AZD1222 doses.

V lost 4 bases and J lost 0, with 9 bases in between. The CDR3 runs to 14 residues. CDR1 is LGHDT, CDR2 YNNKEL, per germline (reference sequence). A remark on this clone: Its antigen is unknown.

Here immunoSEQ multiplex PCR was the method, and the copy in TCRdb shows in-frame clones only, minus some. This sample has some 170,000 clones; roughly 93% occur once, and the top ten carry under 1.1%. The receptor was isolated from an adult who received the MenACWY meningococcal vaccine as a control. The source material was peripheral blood, sampled 28 days after the second dose of the MenACWY control vaccine. The chain combines TRBV3-1 (or the pseudogene TRBV3-2) with TRBJ1-2; no reliable D call. CDR3: CASSPQVANYGYTF. In DNA, the CDR3 is TGTGCCAGCAGCCCGCAAGTAGCTAACTATGGCTACACCTTC.